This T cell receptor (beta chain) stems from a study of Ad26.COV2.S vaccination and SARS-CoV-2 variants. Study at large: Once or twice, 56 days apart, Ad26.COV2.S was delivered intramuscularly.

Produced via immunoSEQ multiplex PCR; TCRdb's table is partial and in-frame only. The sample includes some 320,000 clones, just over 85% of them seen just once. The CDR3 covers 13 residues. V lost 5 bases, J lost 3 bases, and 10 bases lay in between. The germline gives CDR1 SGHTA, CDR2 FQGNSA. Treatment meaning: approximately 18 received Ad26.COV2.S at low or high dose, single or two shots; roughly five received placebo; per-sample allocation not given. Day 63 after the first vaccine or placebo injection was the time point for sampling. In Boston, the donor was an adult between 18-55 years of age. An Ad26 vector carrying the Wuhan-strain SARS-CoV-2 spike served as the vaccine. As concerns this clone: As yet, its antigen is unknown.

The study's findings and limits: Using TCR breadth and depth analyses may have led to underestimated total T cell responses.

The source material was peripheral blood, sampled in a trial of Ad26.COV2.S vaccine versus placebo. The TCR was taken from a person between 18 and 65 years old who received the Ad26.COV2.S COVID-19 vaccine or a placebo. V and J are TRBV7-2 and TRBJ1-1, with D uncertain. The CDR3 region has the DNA TGTGCCAGCAGCAAAGACGTGGACACTGAAGCTTTCTTT. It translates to CASSKDVDTEAFF.